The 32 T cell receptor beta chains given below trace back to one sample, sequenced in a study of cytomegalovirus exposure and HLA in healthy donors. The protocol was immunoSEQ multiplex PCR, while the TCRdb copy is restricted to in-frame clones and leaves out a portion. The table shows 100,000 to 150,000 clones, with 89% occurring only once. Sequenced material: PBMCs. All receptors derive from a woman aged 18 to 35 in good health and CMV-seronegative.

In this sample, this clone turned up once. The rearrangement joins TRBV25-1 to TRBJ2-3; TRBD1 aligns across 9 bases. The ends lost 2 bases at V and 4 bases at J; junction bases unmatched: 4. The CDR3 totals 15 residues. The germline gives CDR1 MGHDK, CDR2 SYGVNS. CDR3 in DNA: TGTGCCAGCAGTGAAACCGGGACAGGGCCAGATACGCAGTATTTT. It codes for CASSETGTGPDTQYF.

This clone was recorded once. The CDR3 reads CASSEGTGNSWDTIYF. The CDR3 DNA follows: TGCGCCAGCAGTGAAGGGACAGGGAATTCGTGGGACACCATATATTTT. The chain has TRBV10-1 and TRBJ1-3, with 9 bases lining up with TRBD1. CDR1 WNHNN and CDR2 SYGVQD come from the germline V gene (reference sequence). With 3 bases clipped from V and 8 bases from J, the junction kept 11 bases outside the gene matches. The CDR3 loop spans 16 amino acids.

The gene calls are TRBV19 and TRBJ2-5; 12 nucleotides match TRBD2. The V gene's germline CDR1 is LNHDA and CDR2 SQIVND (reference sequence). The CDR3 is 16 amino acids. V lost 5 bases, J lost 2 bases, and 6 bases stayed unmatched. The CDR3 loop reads CASSPRTSGAQETQYF. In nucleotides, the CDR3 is TGTGCCAGTAGTCCCCGGACTAGCGGGGCTCAAGAGACCCAGTACTTC.

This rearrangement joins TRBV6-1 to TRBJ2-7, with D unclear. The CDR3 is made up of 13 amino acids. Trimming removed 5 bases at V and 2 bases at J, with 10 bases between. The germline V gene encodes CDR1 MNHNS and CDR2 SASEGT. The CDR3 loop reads CASSQIEAYEQYF. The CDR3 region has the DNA TGTGCCAGCAGTCAAATTGAGGCCTACGAGCAGTACTTC.

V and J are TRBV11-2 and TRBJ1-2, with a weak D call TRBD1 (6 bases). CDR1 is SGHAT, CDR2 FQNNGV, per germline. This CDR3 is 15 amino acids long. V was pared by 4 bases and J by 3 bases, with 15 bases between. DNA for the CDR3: TGTGCCAGCAGCTCGATCAAACAGGGAGACTATGGCTACACCTTC. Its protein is CASSSIKQGDYGYTF.

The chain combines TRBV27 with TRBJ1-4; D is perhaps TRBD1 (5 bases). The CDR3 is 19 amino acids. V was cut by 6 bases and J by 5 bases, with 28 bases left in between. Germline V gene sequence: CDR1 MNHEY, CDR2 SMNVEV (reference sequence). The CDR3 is CASRKGYAFGKSKNEKLFF. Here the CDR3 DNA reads TGTGCCAGCAGGAAGGGGTATGCGTTTGGGAAGTCAAAAAATGAAAAACTGTTTTTT.

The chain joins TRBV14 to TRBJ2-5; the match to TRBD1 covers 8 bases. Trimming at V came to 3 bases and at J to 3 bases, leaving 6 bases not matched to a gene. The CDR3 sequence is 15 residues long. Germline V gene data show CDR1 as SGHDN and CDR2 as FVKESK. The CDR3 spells CASSHIGTGKETQYF. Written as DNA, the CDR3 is TGTGCCAGCAGCCACATCGGGACAGGAAAAGAGACCCAGTACTTC.

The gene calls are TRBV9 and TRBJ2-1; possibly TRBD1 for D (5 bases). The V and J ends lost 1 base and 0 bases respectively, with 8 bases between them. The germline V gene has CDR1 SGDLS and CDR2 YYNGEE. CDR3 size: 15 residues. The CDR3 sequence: CASSVSRVSYNEQFF. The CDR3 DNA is TGTGCCAGCAGCGTATCCAGGGTCTCCTACAATGAGCAGTTCTTC.

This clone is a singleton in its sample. The chain's CDR3 is CASNRGPPWANEKLFF. The CDR3 region has the DNA TGTGCCAGCAACAGGGGGCCTCCTTGGGCTAATGAAAAACTGTTTTTT. V gene TRBV13 combines with J gene TRBJ1-4; 9 nucleotides match TRBD1. Germline CDR1 reads PRHDT; CDR2 reads FYEKMQ (reference sequence). The CDR3 runs to 16 residues. The trim removed 7 bases at V and 3 bases at J, leaving 9 bases unmatched.

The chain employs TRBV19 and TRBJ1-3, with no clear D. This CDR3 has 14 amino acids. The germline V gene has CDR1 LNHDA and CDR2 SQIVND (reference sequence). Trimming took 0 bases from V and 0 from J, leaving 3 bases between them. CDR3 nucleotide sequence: TGTGCCAGTAGTATAGATCTCTCTGGAAACACCATATATTTT. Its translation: CASSIDLSGNTIYF.

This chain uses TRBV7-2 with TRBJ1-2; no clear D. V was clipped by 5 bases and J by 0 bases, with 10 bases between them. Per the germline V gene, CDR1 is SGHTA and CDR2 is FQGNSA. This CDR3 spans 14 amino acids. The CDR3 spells CASSLPEANYGYTF. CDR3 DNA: TGTGCCAGCAGCCTCCCGGAGGCTAACTATGGCTACACCTTC. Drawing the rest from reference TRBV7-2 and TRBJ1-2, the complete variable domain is GAGVSQSPSNKVTEKGKDVELRCDPISGHTALYWYRQSLGQGLEFLIYFQGNSAPDKSGLPSDRFSAERTGGSVSTLTIQRTQQEDSAVYLCASSLPEANYGYTFGSGTRLTVV.

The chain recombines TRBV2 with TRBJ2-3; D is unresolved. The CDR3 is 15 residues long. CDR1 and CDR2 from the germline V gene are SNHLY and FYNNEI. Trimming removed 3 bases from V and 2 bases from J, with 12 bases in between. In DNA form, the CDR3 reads TGTGCCAGCAGTGAGCATCGGGTCCTCACAGATACGCAGTATTTT. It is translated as CASSEHRVLTDTQYF.

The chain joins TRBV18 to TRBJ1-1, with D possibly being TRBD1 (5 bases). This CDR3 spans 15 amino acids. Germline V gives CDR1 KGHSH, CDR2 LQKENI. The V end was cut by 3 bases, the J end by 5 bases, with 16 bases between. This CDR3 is CASSPVSRARTEAFF. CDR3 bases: TGTGCCAGCTCACCGGTCTCCAGGGCTCGGACTGAAGCTTTCTTT.

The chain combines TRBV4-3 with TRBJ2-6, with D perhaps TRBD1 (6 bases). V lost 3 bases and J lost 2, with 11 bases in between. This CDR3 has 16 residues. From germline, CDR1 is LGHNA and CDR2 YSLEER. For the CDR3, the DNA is TGCGCCAGCAGCCAGTCACAGGGAACTGGGGCCAACGTCCTGACTTTC. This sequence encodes CASSQSQGTGANVLTF.

The CDR3 sequence: CASRLTGANTEAFF. CDR3 bases: TGTGCCAGCAGGCTGACAGGGGCGAACACTGAAGCTTTCTTT. The chain combines TRBV7-9 with TRBJ1-1; 8 nucleotides align to TRBD1. Germline loops: CDR1 SEHNR, CDR2 FQNEAQ (reference sequence). The junction had 4 bases not matched to a gene; V was cut back by 6 bases and J by 1 base. The CDR3 is 14 amino acids.

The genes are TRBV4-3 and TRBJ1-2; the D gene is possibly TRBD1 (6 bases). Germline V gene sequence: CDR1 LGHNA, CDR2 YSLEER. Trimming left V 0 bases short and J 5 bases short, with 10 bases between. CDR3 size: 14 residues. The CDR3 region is CASSQEDSKYGYTF. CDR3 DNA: TGCGCCAGCAGCCAAGAGGACAGCAAATATGGCTACACCTTC.

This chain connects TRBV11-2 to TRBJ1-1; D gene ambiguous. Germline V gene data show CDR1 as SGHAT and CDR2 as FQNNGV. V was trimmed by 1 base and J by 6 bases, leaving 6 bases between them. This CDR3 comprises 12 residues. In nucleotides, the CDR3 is TGTGCCAGCAGCTTAGCGCGAGCTGAAGCTTTCTTT. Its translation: CASSLARAEAFF.

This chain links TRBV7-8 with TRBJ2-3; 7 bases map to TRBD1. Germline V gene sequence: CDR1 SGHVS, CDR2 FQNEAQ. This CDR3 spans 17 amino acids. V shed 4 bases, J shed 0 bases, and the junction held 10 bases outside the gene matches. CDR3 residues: CASSSVVTGSSTDTQYF. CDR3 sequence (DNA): TGTGCCAGCAGCTCCGTTGTGACAGGGAGTAGCACAGATACGCAGTATTTT.

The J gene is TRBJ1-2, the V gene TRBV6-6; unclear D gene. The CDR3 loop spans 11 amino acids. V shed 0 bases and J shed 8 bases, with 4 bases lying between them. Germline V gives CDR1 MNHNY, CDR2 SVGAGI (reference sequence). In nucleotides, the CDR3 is TGTGCCAGCAGTTACTCGGAGGGCTACACCTTC. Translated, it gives CASSYSEGYTF.

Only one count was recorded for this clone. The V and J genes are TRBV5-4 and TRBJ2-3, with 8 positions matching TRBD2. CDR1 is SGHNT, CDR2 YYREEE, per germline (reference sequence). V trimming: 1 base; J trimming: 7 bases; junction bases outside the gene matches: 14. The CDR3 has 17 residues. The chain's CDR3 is CASSLPELAARGNTQYF. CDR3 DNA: TGTGCCAGCAGCTTGCCGGAACTAGCGGCAAGGGGGAATACGCAGTATTTT.

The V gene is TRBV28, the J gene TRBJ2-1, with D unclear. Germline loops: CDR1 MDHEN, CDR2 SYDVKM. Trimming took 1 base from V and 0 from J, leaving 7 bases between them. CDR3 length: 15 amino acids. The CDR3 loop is CASSLSISSYNEQFF. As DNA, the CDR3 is TGTGCCAGCAGTTTATCCATTAGCTCCTACAATGAGCAGTTCTTC.

CDR3: CAWSVWAPEQYF. The CDR3 DNA reads TGTGCCTGGAGTGTATGGGCCCCCGAGCAGTACTTC. The rearrangement uses TRBV30 and TRBJ2-7; D not certain. Germline V gives CDR1 GTSNPN, CDR2 SVGIG (reference sequence). CDR3 size: 12 residues. The germline V and J ends were trimmed by 0 bases and 6 bases, with 9 bases remaining between them. The variable domain in full, with the rest retrieved from reference TRBV30 and TRBJ2-7, is SQTIHQWPATLVQPVGSPLSLECTVEGTSNPNLYWYRQAAGRGLQLLFYSVGIGQISSEVPQNLSASRPQDRQFILSSKKLLLSDSGFYLCAWSVWAPEQYFGPGTRLTVT.

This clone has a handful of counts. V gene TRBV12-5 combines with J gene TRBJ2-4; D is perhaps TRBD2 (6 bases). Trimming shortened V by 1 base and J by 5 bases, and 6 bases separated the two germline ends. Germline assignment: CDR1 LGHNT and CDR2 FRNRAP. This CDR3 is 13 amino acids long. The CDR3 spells CASGLAGENIQYF. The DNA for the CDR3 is TGTGCTAGTGGTTTGGCGGGGGAAAACATTCAGTACTTC.

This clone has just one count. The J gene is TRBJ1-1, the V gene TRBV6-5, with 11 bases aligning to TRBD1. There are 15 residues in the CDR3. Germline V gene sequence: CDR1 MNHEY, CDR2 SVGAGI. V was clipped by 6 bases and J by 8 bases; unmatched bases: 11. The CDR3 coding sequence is TGTGCCAGCAGCAACCGGGACAGGGGGAATAAGGAAGCTTTCTTT. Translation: CASSNRDRGNKEAFF.

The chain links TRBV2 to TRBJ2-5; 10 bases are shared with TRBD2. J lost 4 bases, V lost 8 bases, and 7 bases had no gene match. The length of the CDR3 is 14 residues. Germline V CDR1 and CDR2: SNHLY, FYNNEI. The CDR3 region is CASDRSGGAETQYF. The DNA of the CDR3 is TGTGCCAGCGATCGAAGCGGGGGGGCAGAGACCCAGTACTTC.

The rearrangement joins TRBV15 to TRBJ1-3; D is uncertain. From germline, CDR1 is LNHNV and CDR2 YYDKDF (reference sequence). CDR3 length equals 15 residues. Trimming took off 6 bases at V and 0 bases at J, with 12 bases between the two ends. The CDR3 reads CATRAAVSSGNTIYF. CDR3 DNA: TGTGCCACCAGGGCCGCCGTCAGCTCTGGAAACACCATATATTTT.

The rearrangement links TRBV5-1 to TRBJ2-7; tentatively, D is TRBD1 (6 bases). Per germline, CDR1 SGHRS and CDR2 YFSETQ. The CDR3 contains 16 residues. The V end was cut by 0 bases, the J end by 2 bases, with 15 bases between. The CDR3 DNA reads TGCGCCAGCAGCTTGGCCGGGGTCAGGGGACCCTACGAGCAGTACGTC. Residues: CASSLAGVRGPYEQYV.

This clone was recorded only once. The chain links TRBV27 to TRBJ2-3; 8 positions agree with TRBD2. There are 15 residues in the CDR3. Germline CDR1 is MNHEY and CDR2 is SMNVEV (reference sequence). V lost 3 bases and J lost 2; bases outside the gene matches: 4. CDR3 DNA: TGTGCCAGCAGTTTTCAAGCGGGGGTCACAGATACGCAGTATTTT. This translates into CASSFQAGVTDTQYF.

The CDR3 DNA sequence: TGTGCCAGTAGTATAGATTTAAGCGGACAACGGGGGAATGGCTACACCTTC. Translating it yields CASSIDLSGQRGNGYTF. The rearrangement uses TRBV19 and TRBJ1-2, with D perhaps matching TRBD1 (5 bases). Trimming removed 0 bases from V and 6 bases from J, with 20 bases in between. CDR1 LNHDA and CDR2 SQIVND come from the germline V gene (reference sequence). The CDR3 spans 17 residues. The full variable domain, with the rest looked up from reference TRBV19 and TRBJ1-2, is DGGITQSPKYLFRKEGQNVTLSCEQNLNHDAMYWYRQDPGQGLRLIYYSQIVNDFQKGDIAEGYSVSREKKESFPLTVTSAQKNPTAFYLCASSIDLSGQRGNGYTFGSGTRLTVV.

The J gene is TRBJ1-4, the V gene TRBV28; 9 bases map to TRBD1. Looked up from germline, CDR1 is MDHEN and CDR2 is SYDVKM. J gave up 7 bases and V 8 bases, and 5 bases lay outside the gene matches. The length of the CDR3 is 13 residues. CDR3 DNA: TGTGCCAGCTCGGGACAGGGTGCTGAAAAACTGTTTTTT. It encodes CASSGQGAEKLFF.

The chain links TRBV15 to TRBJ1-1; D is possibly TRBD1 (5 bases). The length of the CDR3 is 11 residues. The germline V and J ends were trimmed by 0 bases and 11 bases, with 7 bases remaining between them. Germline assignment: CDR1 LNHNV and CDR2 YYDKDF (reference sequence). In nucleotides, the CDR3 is TGTGCCACCAGCAGAGAGCGGGGGGCTTTCTTT. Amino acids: CATSRERGAFF.

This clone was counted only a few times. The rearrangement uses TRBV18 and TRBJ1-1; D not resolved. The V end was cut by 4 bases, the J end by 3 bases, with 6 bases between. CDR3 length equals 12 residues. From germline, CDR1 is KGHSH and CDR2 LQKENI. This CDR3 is CASSLQDTEAFF. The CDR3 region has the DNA TGTGCCAGCTCACTCCAGGACACTGAAGCTTTCTTT.